The 11 T cell receptor beta chains listed next were all sequenced from one sample in a study of long-term antiretroviral therapy in people with HIV. Survey-level immunoSEQ v3.0 assays were run. The assay was immunoSEQ multiplex PCR, and TCRdb's table has in-frame clones only and misses some. The data hold around 33,000 clones, with 82% observed a single time. Material: unsorted PBMCs, obtained 0.3 years after starting antiretroviral therapy. These receptors originate from a man aged 18 to 30 with HIV.

This clone was picked up a small number of times. The rearrangement joins TRBV4-1 to TRBJ2-2; 8 positions match TRBD2. The germline gives CDR1 MGHRA, CDR2 YSYEKL. V shed 6 bases, J shed 6 bases, and the junction held 3 bases outside the gene matches. This CDR3 is built from 13 residues. The chain's CDR3 is CASSGLASGELFF. DNA for the CDR3: TGCGCCAGCAGTGGACTAGCTTCCGGGGAGCTGTTTTTT.

V gene TRBV7-9 combines with J gene TRBJ2-7, with a weak D call TRBD1 (5 bases). There are 14 residues in the CDR3. Trimming cost V 2 bases and J 1 base, with 9 bases left between them. Germline V gene lookup returns CDR1 SEHNR and CDR2 FQNEAQ (reference sequence). In nucleotides, the CDR3 is TGTGCCAGCAGCTTATCCAGGGAATCCTACGAGCAGTACTTC. Protein: CASSLSRESYEQYF.

This sequence joins TRBV4-1 and TRBJ2-3, with D hard to call. Germline CDR1 reads MGHRA; CDR2 reads YSYEKL. With 0 bases removed from V and 5 bases from J, the gap between germline ends came to 6 bases. The CDR3 consists of 13 residues. The DNA of the CDR3 is TGCGCCAGCAGCCAAGATGCAGGAGATACGCAGTATTTT. Translated, it gives CASSQDAGDTQYF.

This rearrangement joins TRBV5-4 to TRBJ2-1; D not resolved. The ends were cut back, 9 bases at V and 2 bases at J, with 12 bases in the middle. Germline assignment: CDR1 SGHNT and CDR2 YYREEE (reference sequence). The CDR3 loop spans 13 amino acids. The CDR3 is CATYLGTYNEQFF. CDR3 coding DNA: TGTGCCACCTACCTCGGCACCTACAATGAGCAGTTCTTC.

The chain has TRBV6-4 and TRBJ2-1, with 9 nucleotides matching TRBD2. Trimming at V came to 1 base and at J to 6 bases, leaving 10 bases not matched to a gene. This CDR3 is 17 amino acids long. CDR1 and CDR2 (germline): MRHNA, SNTAGT. Here the CDR3 DNA reads TGTGCCAGCAGTGACTTCTTCTCGCGGGGGGGCCTCAATGAGCAGTTCTTC. Protein product: CASSDFFSRGGLNEQFF.

J is TRBJ2-7 and V is TRBV6-6, with 11 bases fitting TRBD2. The germline V gene has CDR1 MNHNY and CDR2 SVGAGI (reference sequence). V lost 6 bases to trimming and J lost 1 base; unmatched junction nucleotides: 8. The CDR3 extends over 16 amino acids. In DNA, the CDR3 is TGTGCCAGCAGCTCTGCCGGGACTAGCGGTTCCTACGAGCAGTACTTC. The encoded protein is CASSSAGTSGSYEQYF.

The V call is TRBV6-1, the J call TRBJ1-5; D gene uncertain. The CDR3 consists of 15 residues. CDR1 and CDR2 from the germline V gene are MNHNS and SASEGT. Trimming left V 6 bases short and J 1 base short, with 13 bases between. CDR3: CASREDAGSNQPQHF. The CDR3, as DNA: TGTGCCAGCAGAGAGGACGCGGGGAGCAATCAGCCCCAGCATTTT.

This clone has a handful of counts. V and J are TRBV7-2 and TRBJ2-7, with TRBD2 matching 7 bases. Germline CDR1 is SGHTA and CDR2 is FQGNSA. The CDR3 runs 15 residues. After removal of 8 bases from V and 5 bases from J, the junction contained 15 bases not matched to a gene. CDR3 loop: CASRTEGLGFDEQYF. CDR3 bases: TGTGCCAGCCGCACTGAAGGACTAGGATTCGACGAGCAGTACTTC.

This clone was observed a few times. The junction departs from germline at one end; a sequencing error may be responsible. The chain uses TRBV6-4 and TRBJ1-2; D not resolved. Germline V gene data show CDR1 as MRHNA and CDR2 as SNTAGT. CDR3 length: 12 amino acids. The CDR3 is CATSQEGYGYTF. In DNA, the CDR3 is TGTGCCACCAGTCAGGAGGGCTATGGCTACACCTTC.

The CDR3 loop is CASRLDQATQYF. CDR3 sequence (DNA): TGTGCCAGCAGGCTAGATCAGGCGACCCAGTACTTC. The chain carries TRBV28 and TRBJ2-5; D uncertain. The V gene's germline CDR1 is MDHEN and CDR2 SYDVKM. V lost 6 bases and J lost 7, with 12 bases in between. The CDR3 loop spans 12 amino acids. The full variable domain, rest sourced from reference TRBV28 and TRBJ2-5, is DVKVTQSSRYLVKRTGEKVFLECVQDMDHENMFWYRQDPGLGLRLIYFSYDVKMKEKGDIPEGYSVSREKKERFSLILESASTNQTSMYLCASRLDQATQYFGPGTRLLVL.

V is TRBV4-2 and J is TRBJ1-2; 8 positions match TRBD1. This CDR3 is 16 amino acids long. The V gene end was trimmed by 0 bases and the J gene end by 1 base; junction bases not matched to a gene: 4. Germline values: CDR1 LGHNA, CDR2 YNFKEQ. DNA for the CDR3: TGTGCCAGCAGCCAAGATCGACAGGGGATTAACTATGGCTACACCTTC. Translated: CASSQDRQGINYGYTF.